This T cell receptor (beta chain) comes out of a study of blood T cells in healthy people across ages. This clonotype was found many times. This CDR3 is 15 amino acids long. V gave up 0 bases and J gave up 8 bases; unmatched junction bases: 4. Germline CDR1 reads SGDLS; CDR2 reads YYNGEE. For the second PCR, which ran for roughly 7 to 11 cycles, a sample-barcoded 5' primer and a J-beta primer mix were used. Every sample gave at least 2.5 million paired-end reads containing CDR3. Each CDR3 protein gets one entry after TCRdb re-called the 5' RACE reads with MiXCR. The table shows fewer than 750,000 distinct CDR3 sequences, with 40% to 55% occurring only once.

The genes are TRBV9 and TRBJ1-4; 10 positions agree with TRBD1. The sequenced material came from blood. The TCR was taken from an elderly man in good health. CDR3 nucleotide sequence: TGTGCCAGCAGCGTAGAGGGGACAGGGGACGAAAAACTGTTTTTT. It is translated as CASSVEGTGDEKLFF.